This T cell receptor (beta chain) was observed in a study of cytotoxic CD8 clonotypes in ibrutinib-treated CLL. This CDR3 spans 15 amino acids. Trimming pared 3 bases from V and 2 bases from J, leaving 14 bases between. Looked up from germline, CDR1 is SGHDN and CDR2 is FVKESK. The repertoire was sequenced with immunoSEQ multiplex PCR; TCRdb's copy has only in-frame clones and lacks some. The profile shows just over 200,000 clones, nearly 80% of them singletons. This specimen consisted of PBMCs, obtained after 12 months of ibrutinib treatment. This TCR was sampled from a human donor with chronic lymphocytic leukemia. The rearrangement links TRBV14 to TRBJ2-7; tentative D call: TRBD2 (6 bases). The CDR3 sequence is CASSQEGLPTYEQYF. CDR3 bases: TGTGCCAGCAGCCAGGAGGGACTTCCTACCTACGAGCAGTACTTC.